Shown below are 16 T cell receptor beta chains from a single sample sequenced in a study of vaccination and CD4 T cells after COVID-19. Their antigen targets remain unknown. The assay that was used to sequence DNA from cultured CD4+ T cells was the Oncomine TCR Beta short-read assay. Investigators isolated genomic DNA from cultured CD4+ T cells. TCRdb re-analysed the PCR reads in MiXCR, keeping a single row per CDR3 protein. The sample has around 8,000 distinct CDR3 sequences; 30% to 40% are singletons. Treatment noted: approximately nine-day PBMC culture with coronavirus spike peptide pools or control peptides (ViraFEST assay). One should note that the unexposed donor's CD4+ T cells were collected before the COVID-19 pandemic (2011-2018). Material: CD4+ T cells from blood, cultured in vitro. These TCRs come from a human donor in good health.

This clonotype showed up just a few times. The CDR3: CASSPSGPRDYTF. DNA of the CDR3: TGTGCCAGCAGCCCCTCAGGGCCCCGGGACTACACCTTC. The chain joins TRBV7-9 to TRBJ1-2; a possible D gene is TRBD1 (5 bases). CDR1 SEHNR and CDR2 FQNEAQ come from the germline V gene (reference sequence). The germline V and J ends were trimmed by 5 bases and 10 bases, with 17 bases remaining between them. This CDR3 has 13 amino acids.

The chain carries TRBV7-2 and TRBJ2-7; the D gene is possibly TRBD1 (5 bases). The CDR3 extends over 14 amino acids. With 2 bases removed from V and 7 bases from J, the gap between germline ends came to 15 bases. Germline V gene lookup returns CDR1 SGHTA and CDR2 FQGNSA. The CDR3 region has the DNA TGTGCCAGCAGCTTATTGCAGGGTGTCGGTGAGCAGTACTTC. As protein: CASSLLQGVGEQYF.

The rearrangement joins TRBV7-2 to TRBJ2-1; D uncertain. V lost 1 base to trimming and J lost 0 bases, with 7 bases between them. CDR1 and CDR2 (germline): SGHTA, FQGNSA. The CDR3 loop spans 15 amino acids. CDR3 protein: CASSLGQLSYNEQFF. CDR3 nucleotide sequence: TGTGCCAGCAGCTTAGGGCAGCTCTCCTACAATGAGCAGTTCTTC.

The chain uses TRBV20-1 and TRBJ2-7; D tentatively reads TRBD1 or TRBD2 (5 bases each). Trimming cost V 0 bases and J 2 bases, with 11 bases left between them. From germline, CDR1 is DFQATT and CDR2 SNEGSKA (reference sequence). CDR3 length: 14 amino acids. The CDR3 nucleotides read TGCAGTGCTAGAGAATGGGACGGAGCCTACGAGCAGTACTTC. It codes for CSAREWDGAYEQYF.

The chain has TRBV29-1 and TRBJ1-1, with 8 bases lining up with TRBD1. V lost 6 bases and J lost 0; bases outside the gene matches: 9. The germline CDR1 and CDR2 sequences are SQVTM and ANQGSEA. This CDR3 region has 15 residues. CDR3 region: CSVDRGWGMNTEAFF. In DNA form, the CDR3 reads TGCAGCGTCGACAGGGGATGGGGAATGAACACTGAAGCTTTCTTT.

The chain combines TRBV20-1 with TRBJ2-2; D is unresolved. Germline CDR1 DFQATT, CDR2 SNEGSKA (reference sequence). There are 15 residues in the CDR3. V was trimmed by 2 bases and J by 6 bases, leaving 16 bases between them. CDR3 DNA sequence: TGCAGTGCTAGACGAGTAGAACGTGGGGCCGGGGAGCTGTTTTTT. Translation: CSARRVERGAGELFF.

The rearrangement links TRBV27 to TRBJ2-3; the D call may be TRBD1 or TRBD2 (5 bases each). The V gene's germline CDR1 is MNHEY and CDR2 SMNVEV (reference sequence). V was cut by 6 bases and J by 1 base, with 8 bases left in between. This CDR3 spans 13 amino acids. In nucleotides, the CDR3 is TGTGCCAGCAGACTAGGGGGCACAGATACGCAGTATTTT. It translates to CASRLGGTDTQYF.

This clonotype has more than one count but fewer than ten. V gene TRBV6-1 combines with J gene TRBJ2-5; perhaps TRBD2 as D (6 bases). V dropped 6 bases and J dropped 5 bases, with 13 bases sitting between them. CDR3 length equals 13 residues. Germline CDR1 is MNHNS and CDR2 is SASEGT. CDR3 nucleotides: TGTGCCAGCAGGGCCCTAGCGACGGAGACCCAGTACTTC. It encodes CASRALATETQYF.

The chain uses TRBV30 and TRBJ2-1; unclear D gene. This CDR3 is 11 amino acids long. Trimming shortened V by 1 base and J by 6 bases, and 4 bases separated the two germline ends. The V gene's germline CDR1 is GTSNPN and CDR2 SVGIG (reference sequence). The CDR3 protein is CAWSGLNEQFF. The CDR3 DNA sequence: TGTGCCTGGAGTGGCCTCAATGAGCAGTTCTTC. The full variable domain, completed using reference TRBV30 and TRBJ2-1, is SQTIHQWPATLVQPVGSPLSLECTVEGTSNPNLYWYRQAAGRGLQLLFYSVGIGQISSEVPQNLSASRPQDRQFILSSKKLLLSDSGFYLCAWSGLNEQFFGPGTRLTVL.

The rearrangement uses TRBV28 and TRBJ1-3; D is uncertain. Per germline, CDR1 MDHEN and CDR2 SYDVKM. The CDR3 consists of 15 residues. The V end lost 2 bases, the J end lost 6 bases, and 14 bases lay between the germline ends. The CDR3, as DNA: TGTGCCAGCAGTTTACGACCGGAGTACCTAAACACCATATATTTT. Amino acids: CASSLRPEYLNTIYF. The full variable domain, rest sourced from reference TRBV28 and TRBJ1-3, is DVKVTQSSRYLVKRTGEKVFLECVQDMDHENMFWYRQDPGLGLRLIYFSYDVKMKEKGDIPEGYSVSREKKERFSLILESASTNQTSMYLCASSLRPEYLNTIYFGEGSWLTVV.

V usage is TRBV20-1 and J usage is TRBJ2-1; 8 bases align to TRBD2. This CDR3 is built from 15 residues. Germline-derived CDR1 and CDR2 are DFQATT and SNEGSKA (reference sequence). V shed 3 bases, J shed 1 base, and the junction held 5 bases outside the gene matches. The CDR3 loop is CSARASGRSYNEQFF. The CDR3, as DNA: TGCAGTGCTAGGGCTAGCGGGCGTTCCTACAATGAGCAGTTCTTC.

This clonotype was detected a few times. The chain combines TRBV4-1 with TRBJ1-6, with a possible D match to TRBD1 (5 bases). Looked up from germline, CDR1 is MGHRA and CDR2 is YSYEKL. Trimming stripped 0 bases from V and 8 bases from J, with 11 bases between. The length of the CDR3 is 15 residues. The CDR3 sequence is CASSQDRGFDSPLHF. CDR3 sequence (DNA): TGCGCCAGCAGCCAAGATAGGGGATTCGATTCACCCCTCCACTTT.

This CDR3 is CASSDAGWGGYTF. The CDR3 nucleotides are TGTGCCAGCAGTGATGCAGGTTGGGGAGGCTACACCTTC. The chain is built from TRBV6-1 and TRBJ1-2; D unclear. Germline CDR1 reads MNHNS; CDR2 reads SASEGT. V shed 3 bases and J shed 8 bases, with 13 bases lying between them. The CDR3 totals 13 residues.

The V gene is TRBV28, the J gene TRBJ2-7; possible D gene TRBD1, 5 bases. The CDR3 spans 14 residues. CDR1 and CDR2 (germline): MDHEN, SYDVKM. The V and J ends lost 7 bases and 2 bases respectively, with 15 bases between them. The CDR3 bases are TGTGCCAGCAACGCTGCAGGGCCAACCTACGAGCAGTACTTC. It is translated as CASNAAGPTYEQYF.

This clonotype was seen more than once but under ten times. This rearrangement joins TRBV28 to TRBJ2-5; 15 positions agree with TRBD2. Germline loops: CDR1 MDHEN, CDR2 SYDVKM. V shed 6 bases, J shed 5 bases, and the junction held 7 bases outside the gene matches. The CDR3 sequence is 16 residues long. Here the CDR3 reads CASRRTSGRASETQYF. The CDR3 nucleotides are TGTGCCAGCAGGAGGACTAGCGGGAGGGCCTCGGAGACCCAGTACTTC.

This clonotype was observed a few times. The chain couples TRBV7-2 to TRBJ2-5; the D is unclear. With 1 base removed from V and 5 bases from J, the gap between germline ends came to 8 bases. Germline CDR1 and CDR2: SGHTA and FQGNSA. The CDR3 consists of 13 residues. For the CDR3, the DNA is TGTGCCAGCAGCTTAGAGGATCGGGAGACCCAGTACTTC. The encoded protein is CASSLEDRETQYF.